This T cell receptor beta chain was found in a study of T-cell reconstitution after alpha-beta-depleted transplantation in children. Germline V CDR1 and CDR2: SGHRS, YFSETQ. The CDR3 covers 15 residues. Between the trimmed V and J ends, which lost 4 bases and 5 bases, there was a span of 18 bases. Preparing the TCRbeta library involved the use of unique molecular identifiers. Each CDR3 protein gets one entry after TCRdb re-called the PCR reads with MiXCR. The sample contains a few hundred thousand distinct CDR3 sequences, about a quarter of which appear only once. Study-level findings and limits: Newly made T cells mostly supplied T-cell counts and diversity one year after transplant. Several hundred graft clones that had expanded were reportedly the source of alpha-beta T cells about two months after transplant.

A few counts support this clonotype. Its antigen remains unidentified. The receptor was isolated from a boy under two years old with Wiskott-Aldrich syndrome, due to receive a stem cell transplant. The chain employs TRBV5-1 and TRBJ1-2, with D maybe TRBD1 (6 bases). Sequencing was performed on PBMCs, taken before TCRalphabeta/CD19-depleted stem cell transplant. CDR3 in amino acids: CASSEATGRFYGYTF. CDR3 sequence (DNA): TGCGCCAGCAGCGAGGCGACAGGAAGATTTTATGGCTACACCTTC.